These 24 T cell receptor beta chains share one sample of origin, sequenced in a study of blood T cell repertoires in COVID-19 (TCRdb year 2020). Libraries were built with the immunoSEQ multiplex PCR assay. TCRdb holds this immuneACCESS table with in-frame rearrangements only. Some clones are missing; in checked studies, unresolved V genes explain under half, and the rest has no known cause. Across this sample there are about 370,000 clones, with 70% to 90% seen only once. Under 4% of the sample lies in the top ten. Sequencing was done on a sample of peripheral blood. The source of these receptors is a woman between 25 and 40 years old with COVID-19, enrolled during active disease.

V and J are TRBV27 and TRBJ1-5, with a weak D call TRBD1 (5 bases). Per the germline V gene, CDR1 is MNHEY and CDR2 is SMNVEV (reference sequence). The CDR3 covers 13 residues. V lost 6 bases to trimming and J lost 4 bases, with 10 bases between them. Written as DNA, the CDR3 is TGTGCCAGCAGGTTGGGGGGTAATCAGCCCCAGCATTTT. It yields the protein CASRLGGNQPQHF.

This chain's CDR3 is CASSYEGAGYTF. The CDR3 coding sequence is TGTGCCAGCAGTTACGAAGGGGCTGGCTACACCTTC. J is TRBJ1-2 and V is TRBV6-2 or TRBV6-3; possible D gene TRBD1, 5 bases. There are 12 residues in the CDR3. Germline values: CDR1 MNHEY, CDR2 SVGEGT. Trimming pared 2 bases from V and 7 bases from J, leaving 8 bases between.

Details on this clone: Other DNA sequences in this specimen translate into the identical CDR3. The chain joins TRBV19 to TRBJ2-7, with 8 bases fitting TRBD1. This CDR3 is 14 amino acids long. Germline V gene sequence: CDR1 LNHDA, CDR2 SQIVND (reference sequence). The V gene end was trimmed by 5 bases and the J gene end by 0 bases; junction bases not matched to a gene: 3. The CDR3 DNA reads TGTGCCAGTAGTCCAGGGACAGGCTCCTACGAGCAGTACTTC. Its protein is CASSPGTGSYEQYF.

Written as DNA, the CDR3 is TGCGCCAGCAGCTTGGGGACAGGGGTGACTGAAGCTTTCTTT. This encodes CASSLGTGVTEAFF. The chain recombines TRBV5-1 with TRBJ1-1; 9 bases line up with TRBD1. V shed 0 bases and J 5 bases; nucleotides not matched to a gene: 2. Germline CDR1 is SGHRS and CDR2 is YFSETQ. This CDR3 has 14 amino acids. The full variable domain, its missing parts supplied by reference TRBV5-1 and TRBJ1-1, is KAGVTQTPRYLIKTRGQQVTLSCSPISGHRSVSWYQQTPGQGLQFLFEYFSETQRNKGNFPGRFSGRQFSNSRSEMNVSTLELGDSALYLCASSLGTGVTEAFFGQGTRLTVV.

CDR3 protein: CASSPRQGAEGYTF. In nucleotides, the CDR3 is TGTGCCAGCTCACCAAGACAGGGGGCAGAAGGCTACACCTTC. The chain has TRBV18 and TRBJ1-2, with 10 bases fitting TRBD1. Germline V gives CDR1 KGHSH, CDR2 LQKENI. This CDR3 contains 14 residues. V gave up 2 bases and J gave up 8 bases; unmatched junction bases: 5.

In its sample, this clone was seen once. The V call is TRBV20-1, the J call TRBJ2-5; TRBD1 is a possible D gene (5 bases). The V gene lost 3 bases and the J gene lost 1 base, with 9 bases spanning the gap. From germline, CDR1 is DFQATT and CDR2 SNEGSKA (reference sequence). This CDR3 is 13 amino acids long. Here the CDR3 reads CSASKTAQETQYF. CDR3 in DNA: TGCAGTGCTAGTAAGACAGCCCAAGAGACCCAGTACTTC.

The rearrangement joins TRBV28 to TRBJ2-7; 14 bases align to TRBD2. Germline CDR1 is MDHEN and CDR2 is SYDVKM. V dropped 4 bases and J dropped 9; count of bases not matched to a gene: 8. This CDR3 is 15 amino acids long. CDR3 in amino acids: CASSWGLAGDSGQYF. The CDR3 DNA sequence: TGTGCCAGCAGTTGGGGACTAGCGGGGGACTCGGGGCAGTACTTC.

The CDR3 DNA is TGTGCCAGCAGTTCGGGACTAGCGCGCGCAGATACGCAGTATTTT. Translated: CASSSGLARADTQYF. The rearrangement joins TRBV9 to TRBJ2-3; 10 bases match TRBD2. The CDR3 has 15 residues. Germline V gives CDR1 SGDLS, CDR2 YYNGEE. V dropped 5 bases and J dropped 4; count of bases not matched to a gene: 7. The whole variable domain, remainder taken from reference TRBV9 and TRBJ2-3, is DSGVTQTPKHLITATGQRVTLRCSPRSGDLSVYWYQQSLDQGLQFLIQYYNGEERAKGNILERFSAQQFPDLHSELNLSSLELGDSALYFCASSSGLARADTQYFGPGTRLTVL.

The genes are TRBV28 and TRBJ2-7, with 8 bases matching TRBD1. This CDR3 is built from 18 residues. After removal of 5 bases from V and 6 bases from J, the junction contained 21 bases not matched to a gene. Germline V CDR1 and CDR2: MDHEN, SYDVKM. Here the CDR3 DNA reads TGTGCCAGCAGTCCCCAGGGGGCGAGTGGTATCGATAGTTTCGAGCAGTACTTC. As protein: CASSPQGASGIDSFEQYF.

The chain links TRBV19 to TRBJ1-2, with D possibly matching TRBD1 (5 bases). In germline, CDR1 is LNHDA, CDR2 SQIVND (reference sequence). This CDR3 has 15 residues. The V end was cut by 3 bases, the J end by 0 bases, with 11 bases between. The CDR3 nucleotides read TGTGCCAGTAGTATTACGGGGGTCACTAACTATGGCTACACCTTC. It specifies CASSITGVTNYGYTF.

V is TRBV10-3 and J is TRBJ1-2; 8 bases are a match to TRBD1. The CDR3 sequence is 14 residues long. The germline CDR1 and CDR2 sequences are ENHRY and SYGVKD. V lost 0 bases, J lost 9 bases, and 6 bases stayed unmatched. CDR3 loop: CAISESDRGLSYTF. As DNA, the CDR3 is TGTGCCATCAGTGAGTCCGACAGGGGTCTGAGCTACACCTTC.

V is TRBV12-3 or TRBV12-4 and J is TRBJ2-7, with D possibly TRBD2 on 5 matching bases. This CDR3 spans 13 amino acids. The ends were cut back, 3 bases at V and 3 bases at J, with 9 bases in the middle. The CDR3 bases are TGTGCCAGCAGTTTTGGAGGTGACTACGAGCAGTACTTC. This translates into CASSFGGDYEQYF.

The genes are TRBV9 and TRBJ2-5; 10 bases agree with TRBD1. This CDR3 has 13 residues. CDR1 and CDR2 (germline): SGDLS, YYNGEE. V shed 7 bases, J shed 2 bases, and the junction held 2 bases outside the gene matches. The CDR3 here is CASSGQGQETQYF. Written as DNA, the CDR3 is TGTGCCAGCTCGGGACAGGGGCAAGAGACCCAGTACTTC.

The CDR3 DNA reads TGCGCCAGCAGTGACTCGAGCGGGGGGCCCTACAATGAGCAGTTCTTC. Its translation is CASSDSSGGPYNEQFF. The V gene is TRBV10-1, the J gene TRBJ2-1; 9 bases map to TRBD2. Trimming removed 3 bases from V and 2 bases from J; junction bases left unmatched: 5. The length of the CDR3 is 16 residues. Germline CDR1 reads WNHNN; CDR2 reads SYGVQD (reference sequence).

This chain connects TRBV11-2 to TRBJ1-2; TRBD1 matches at 7 bases. The V gene end was trimmed by 5 bases and the J gene end by 7 bases; junction bases not matched to a gene: 7. The CDR3 extends over 13 amino acids. Per germline, CDR1 SGHAT and CDR2 FQNNGV. This chain's CDR3 is CASSPGQAGGYTF. DNA for the CDR3: TGTGCCAGCAGCCCCGGACAGGCTGGTGGCTACACCTTC.

Here the CDR3 reads CASNSGQGTYEQYF. The CDR3 coding sequence is TGTGCCAGCAATTCGGGACAGGGAACCTACGAGCAGTACTTC. The V and J genes are TRBV6-5 and TRBJ2-7; 9 nucleotides line up with TRBD1. CDR1 MNHEY and CDR2 SVGAGI come from the germline V gene. Trimming cost V 7 bases and J 2 bases; bases outside gene matches: 6. This CDR3 contains 14 residues.

Here the CDR3 DNA reads TGTGCCAGCAGTTACTCTCTGGGACAGTTTTTCTCCTACAATGAGCAGTTCTTC. This sequence encodes CASSYSLGQFFSYNEQFF. The chain is built from TRBV6-2 or TRBV6-3 and TRBJ2-1; 7 positions agree with TRBD1. Germline V gives CDR1 MNHEY, CDR2 SVGEGT. The length of the CDR3 is 18 residues. Germline trimming cut 0 bases from V and 0 bases from J; bases unmatched to any gene: 8.

The chain couples TRBV5-4 to TRBJ2-1; tentatively, D is TRBD2 (6 bases). The V and J ends lost 2 bases and 7 bases respectively, with 7 bases between them. This CDR3 is built from 12 residues. CDR1 and CDR2 (germline): SGHNT, YYREEE (reference sequence). This CDR3 reads CASSFSGNEQFF. The CDR3 DNA reads TGTGCCAGCAGCTTTAGCGGAAATGAGCAGTTCTTC.

The rearrangement uses TRBV7-2 and TRBJ2-7; D gene ambiguous. V lost 2 bases to trimming and J lost 2 bases, with 7 bases between them. The CDR3 has 13 amino acids. Germline values: CDR1 SGHTA, CDR2 FQGNSA. The CDR3 loop is CASSLTVAYEQYV. As DNA, the CDR3 is TGTGCCAGCAGCTTAACCGTAGCCTACGAGCAGTACGTC.

This chain connects TRBV6-5 to TRBJ1-5; the match to TRBD1 covers 9 bases. Per the germline V gene, CDR1 is MNHEY and CDR2 is SVGAGI. The junction had 9 bases not matched to a gene; V was cut back by 7 bases and J by 5 bases. The CDR3 length is 15 residues. The CDR3 loop reads CASKPTGGPHQPQHF. The CDR3 nucleotides are TGTGCCAGCAAACCTACAGGGGGCCCCCATCAGCCCCAGCATTTT.

The chain recombines TRBV21-1 with TRBJ2-5; TRBD1 is the table's D call and was not checked against the DNA. TRBV21-1 is a pseudogene locus. The CDR3 contains 13 residues. The CDR3 coding sequence is TGTGCCAGCAGAGGGGCCAGCCAAGAGACCCAGTACTTC. It yields the protein CASRGASQETQYF.

The chain couples TRBV3-1 (or the pseudogene TRBV3-2) to TRBJ1-2, with 8 bases lining up with TRBD1. CDR3 length equals 17 residues. Trimming at V came to 0 bases and at J to 2 bases, leaving 8 bases not matched to a gene. Germline CDR1 LGHDT, CDR2 YNNKEL (reference sequence). The CDR3 DNA reads as TGTGCCAGCAGCCAAGATACTGGGACAGGACTCAACTATGGCTACACCTTC. Translating it yields CASSQDTGTGLNYGYTF.

This CDR3 reads CASSLFRSYNEQFF. As DNA, the CDR3 is TGTGCCAGCAGTTTATTCCGGAGCTACAATGAGCAGTTCTTC. This chain connects TRBV27 to TRBJ2-1; D gene ambiguous. The germline CDR1 and CDR2 sequences are MNHEY and SMNVEV (reference sequence). Trimming removed 1 base from V and 3 bases from J, with 7 bases in between. This CDR3 is 14 amino acids long.

The gene calls are TRBV19 and TRBJ2-2, with 7 bases that match TRBD1. The CDR3 is made up of 15 amino acids. Germline CDR1 LNHDA, CDR2 SQIVND (reference sequence). With V trimmed by 6 bases and J by 1 base, 5 bases remained unmatched. The CDR3 nucleotides read TGTGCCAGTAGGTTGGACAGGCTGAACACCGGGGAGCTGTTTTTT. Protein sequence: CASRLDRLNTGELFF.